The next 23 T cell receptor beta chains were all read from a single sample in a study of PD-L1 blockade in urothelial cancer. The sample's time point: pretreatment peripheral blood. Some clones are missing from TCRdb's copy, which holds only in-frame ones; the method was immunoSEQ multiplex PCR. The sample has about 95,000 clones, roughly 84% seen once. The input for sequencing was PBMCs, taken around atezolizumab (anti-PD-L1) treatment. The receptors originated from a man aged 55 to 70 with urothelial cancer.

The CDR3 region is CASSSRGTGQETQYF. CDR3 coding DNA: TGTGCCAGCAGTTCCCGGGGGACGGGACAAGAGACCCAGTACTTC. This rearrangement joins TRBV6-5 to TRBJ2-5, with D possibly TRBD2 on 6 matching bases. CDR1 is MNHEY, CDR2 SVGAGI, per germline. This CDR3 has 15 amino acids. The V end lost 4 bases, the J end lost 2 bases, and 14 bases lay between the germline ends.

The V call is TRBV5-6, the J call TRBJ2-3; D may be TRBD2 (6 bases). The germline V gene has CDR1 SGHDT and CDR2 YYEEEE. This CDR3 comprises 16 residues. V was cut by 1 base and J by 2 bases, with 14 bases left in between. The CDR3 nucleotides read TGTGCCAGCAGCTTGAGGTCACTGCGGGACACAGATACGCAGTATTTT. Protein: CASSLRSLRDTDTQYF.

CDR3 residues: CASSLIRDTQYF. CDR3 nucleotides: TGCGCCAGCAGCTTGATCCGAGATACGCAGTATTTT. The J gene is TRBJ2-3, the V gene TRBV5-1; D not resolved. V was trimmed by 1 base and J by 5 bases, leaving 5 bases between them. The V gene's germline CDR1 is SGHRS and CDR2 YFSETQ. The CDR3 is made up of 12 amino acids.

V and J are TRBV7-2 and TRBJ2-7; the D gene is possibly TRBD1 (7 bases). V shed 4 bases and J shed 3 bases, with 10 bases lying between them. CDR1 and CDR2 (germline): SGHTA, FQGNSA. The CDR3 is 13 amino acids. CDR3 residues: CASSWQGGYEQYF. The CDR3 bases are TGTGCCAGCAGCTGGCAGGGGGGCTACGAGCAGTACTTC.

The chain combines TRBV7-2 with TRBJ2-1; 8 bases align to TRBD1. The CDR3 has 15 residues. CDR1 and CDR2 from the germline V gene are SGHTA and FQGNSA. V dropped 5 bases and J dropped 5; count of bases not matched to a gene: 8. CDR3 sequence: CASSTQTGVDNEQFF. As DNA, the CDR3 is TGTGCCAGCAGCACACAGACAGGGGTCGACAATGAGCAGTTCTTC.

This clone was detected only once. CDR3 DNA: TGTGCCAGCAGCCGGAGTGGATACTCCTACGAGCAGTACTTC. This gives the protein CASSRSGYSYEQYF. V gene TRBV7-2 combines with J gene TRBJ2-7; D is uncertain. The germline V gene encodes CDR1 SGHTA and CDR2 FQGNSA. Trimming shortened V by 5 bases and J by 0 bases, and 11 bases separated the two germline ends. The CDR3 has 14 residues.

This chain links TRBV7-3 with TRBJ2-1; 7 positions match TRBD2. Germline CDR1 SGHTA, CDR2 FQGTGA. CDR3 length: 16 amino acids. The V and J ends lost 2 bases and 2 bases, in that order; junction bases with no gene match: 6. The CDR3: CASSLSGGLPYNEQFF. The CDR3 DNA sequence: TGTGCCAGCAGCTTATCTGGGGGACTACCCTACAATGAGCAGTTCTTC.

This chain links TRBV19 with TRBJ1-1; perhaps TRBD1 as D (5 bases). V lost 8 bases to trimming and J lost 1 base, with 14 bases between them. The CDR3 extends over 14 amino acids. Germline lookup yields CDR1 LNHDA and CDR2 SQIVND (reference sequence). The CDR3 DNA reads TGTGCCAGTGGGCCAGGGCGCCCGAACACTGAAGCTTTCTTT. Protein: CASGPGRPNTEAFF.

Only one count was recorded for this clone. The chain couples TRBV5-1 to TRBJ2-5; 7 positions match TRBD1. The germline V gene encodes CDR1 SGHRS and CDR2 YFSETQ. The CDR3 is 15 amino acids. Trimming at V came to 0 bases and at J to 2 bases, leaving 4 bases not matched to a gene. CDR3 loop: CASSLVGQEQETQYF. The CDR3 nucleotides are TGCGCCAGCAGCTTGGTTGGACAGGAGCAAGAGACCCAGTACTTC.

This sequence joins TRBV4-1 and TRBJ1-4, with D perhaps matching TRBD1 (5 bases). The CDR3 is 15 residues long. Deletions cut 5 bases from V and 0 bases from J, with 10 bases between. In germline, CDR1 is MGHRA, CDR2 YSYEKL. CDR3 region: CASSYQGPTNEKLFF. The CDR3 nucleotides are TGCGCCAGCAGCTATCAGGGTCCAACTAATGAAAAACTGTTTTTT.

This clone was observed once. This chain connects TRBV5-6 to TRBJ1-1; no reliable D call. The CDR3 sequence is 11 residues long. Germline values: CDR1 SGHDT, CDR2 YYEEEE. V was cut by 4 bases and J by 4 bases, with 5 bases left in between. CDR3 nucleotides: TGTGCCAGCAGCCTGTCCACTGAAGCTTTCTTT. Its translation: CASSLSTEAFF.

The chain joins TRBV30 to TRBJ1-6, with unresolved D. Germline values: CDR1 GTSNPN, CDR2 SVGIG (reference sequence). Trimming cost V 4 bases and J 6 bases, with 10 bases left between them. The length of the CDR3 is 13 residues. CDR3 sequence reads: CAWTRDSNSPLHF. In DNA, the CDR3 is TGTGCCTGGACCCGGGATTCTAATTCACCCCTCCACTTT.

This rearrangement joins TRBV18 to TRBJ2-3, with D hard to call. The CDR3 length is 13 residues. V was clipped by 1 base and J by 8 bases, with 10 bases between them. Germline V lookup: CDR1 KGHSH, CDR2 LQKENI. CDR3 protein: CASSPQPGATQYF. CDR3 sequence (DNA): TGTGCCAGCTCACCACAGCCAGGCGCTACGCAGTATTTT. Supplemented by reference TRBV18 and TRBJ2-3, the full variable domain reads NAGVMQNPRHLVRRRGQEARLRCSPMKGHSHVYWYRQLPEEGLKFMVYLQKENIIDESGMPKERFSAEFPKEGPSILRIQQVVRGDSAAYFCASSPQPGATQYFGPGTRLTVL.

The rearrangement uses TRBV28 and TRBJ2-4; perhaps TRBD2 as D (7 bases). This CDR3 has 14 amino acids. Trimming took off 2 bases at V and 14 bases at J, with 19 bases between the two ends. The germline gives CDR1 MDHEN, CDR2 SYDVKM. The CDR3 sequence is CASSLGEQGGIKYF. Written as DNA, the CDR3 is TGTGCCAGCAGTTTAGGGGAACAGGGAGGGATCAAGTACTTC.

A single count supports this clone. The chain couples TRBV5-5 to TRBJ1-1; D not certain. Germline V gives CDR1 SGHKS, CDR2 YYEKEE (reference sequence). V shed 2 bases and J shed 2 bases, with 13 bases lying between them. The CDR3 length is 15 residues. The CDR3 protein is CASSLWGDSNTEAFF. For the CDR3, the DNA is TGTGCCAGCAGCTTATGGGGAGACTCAAACACTGAAGCTTTCTTT.

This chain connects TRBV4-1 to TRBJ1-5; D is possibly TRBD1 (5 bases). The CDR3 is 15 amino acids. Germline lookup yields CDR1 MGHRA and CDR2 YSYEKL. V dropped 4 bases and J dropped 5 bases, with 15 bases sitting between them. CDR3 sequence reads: CASSPDTLGHQPQHF. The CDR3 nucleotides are TGCGCCAGCAGCCCGGACACCCTAGGGCATCAGCCCCAGCATTTT.

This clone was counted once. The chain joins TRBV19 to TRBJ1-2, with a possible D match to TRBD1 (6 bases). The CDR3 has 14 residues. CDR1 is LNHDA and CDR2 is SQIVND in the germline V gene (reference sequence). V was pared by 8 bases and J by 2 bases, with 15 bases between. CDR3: CASRRTGNNYGYTF. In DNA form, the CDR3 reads TGTGCCAGTCGACGAACAGGGAACAACTATGGCTACACCTTC.

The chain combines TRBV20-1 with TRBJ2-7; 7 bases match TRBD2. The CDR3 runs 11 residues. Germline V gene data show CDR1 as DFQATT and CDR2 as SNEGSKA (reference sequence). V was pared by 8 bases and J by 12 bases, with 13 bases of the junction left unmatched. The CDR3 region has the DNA TGCAGTCCCAAGGCGGGGGTGGTCAGGTACTTC. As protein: CSPKAGVVRYF.

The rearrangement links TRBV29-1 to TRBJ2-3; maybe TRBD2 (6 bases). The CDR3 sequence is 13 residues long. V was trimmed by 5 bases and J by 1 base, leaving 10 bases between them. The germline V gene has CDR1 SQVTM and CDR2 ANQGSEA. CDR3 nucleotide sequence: TGCAGCGTTCCGGGACTCGGCACAGATACGCAGTATTTT. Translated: CSVPGLGTDTQYF.

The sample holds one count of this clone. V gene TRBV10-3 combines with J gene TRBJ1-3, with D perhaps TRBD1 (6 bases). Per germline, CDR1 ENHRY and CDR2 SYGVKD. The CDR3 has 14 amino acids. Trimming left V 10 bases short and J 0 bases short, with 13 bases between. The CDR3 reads CATNRAHSGNTIYF. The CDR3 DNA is TGTGCCACCAACAGGGCCCACTCTGGAAACACCATATATTTT.

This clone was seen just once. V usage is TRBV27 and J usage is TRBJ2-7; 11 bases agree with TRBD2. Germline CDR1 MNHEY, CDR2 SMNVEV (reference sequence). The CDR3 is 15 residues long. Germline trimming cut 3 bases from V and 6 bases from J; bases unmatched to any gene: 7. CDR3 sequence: CASSLGTSGYREQYF. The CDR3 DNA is TGTGCCAGCAGTTTGGGGACTAGCGGTTACCGCGAGCAGTACTTC.

CDR3 residues: CASRYQGGYGYTF. The CDR3 nucleotides are TGTGCCAGCAGGTACCAGGGTGGTTATGGCTACACCTTC. This sequence joins TRBV27 and TRBJ1-2; D possibly corresponds to TRBD1 (5 bases). From germline, CDR1 is MNHEY and CDR2 SMNVEV (reference sequence). The CDR3 consists of 13 residues. V gave up 6 bases and J gave up 5 bases, with 13 bases separating them.

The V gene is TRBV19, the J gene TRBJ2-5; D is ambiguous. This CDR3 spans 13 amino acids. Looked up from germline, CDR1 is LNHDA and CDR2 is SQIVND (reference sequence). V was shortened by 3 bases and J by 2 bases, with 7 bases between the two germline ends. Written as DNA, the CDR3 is TGTGCCAGTAGTATGATTAGACAAGAGACCCAGTACTTC. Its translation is CASSMIRQETQYF. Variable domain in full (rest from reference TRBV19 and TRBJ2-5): DGGITQSPKYLFRKEGQNVTLSCEQNLNHDAMYWYRQDPGQGLRLIYYSQIVNDFQKGDIAEGYSVSREKKESFPLTVTSAQKNPTAFYLCASSMIRQETQYFGPGTRLLVL.